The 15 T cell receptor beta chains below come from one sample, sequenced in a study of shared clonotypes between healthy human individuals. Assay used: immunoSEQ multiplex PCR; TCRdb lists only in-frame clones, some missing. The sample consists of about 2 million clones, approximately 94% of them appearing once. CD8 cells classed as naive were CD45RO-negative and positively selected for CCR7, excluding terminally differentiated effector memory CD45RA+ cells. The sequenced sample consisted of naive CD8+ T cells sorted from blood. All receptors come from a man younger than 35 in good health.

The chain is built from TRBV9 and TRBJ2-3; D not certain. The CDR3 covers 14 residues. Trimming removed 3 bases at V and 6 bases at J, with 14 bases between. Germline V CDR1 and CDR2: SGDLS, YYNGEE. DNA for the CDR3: TGTGCCAGCAGCGCCACCACCTACCAGGATACGCAGTATTTT. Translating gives CASSATTYQDTQYF.

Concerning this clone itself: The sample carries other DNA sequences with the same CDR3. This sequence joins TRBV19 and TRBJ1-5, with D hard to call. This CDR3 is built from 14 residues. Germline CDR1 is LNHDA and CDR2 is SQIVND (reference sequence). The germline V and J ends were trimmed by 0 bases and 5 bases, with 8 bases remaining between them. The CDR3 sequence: CASSIDLEDQPQHF. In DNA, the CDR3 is TGTGCCAGTAGTATAGATCTTGAGGATCAGCCCCAGCATTTT.

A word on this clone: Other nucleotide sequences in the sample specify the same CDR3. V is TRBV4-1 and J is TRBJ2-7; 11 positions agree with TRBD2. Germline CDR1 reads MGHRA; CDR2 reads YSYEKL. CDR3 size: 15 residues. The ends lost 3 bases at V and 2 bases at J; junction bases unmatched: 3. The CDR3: CASSQLAGGPYEQYF. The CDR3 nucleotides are TGCGCCAGCAGCCAGCTAGCGGGGGGCCCCTACGAGCAGTACTTC.

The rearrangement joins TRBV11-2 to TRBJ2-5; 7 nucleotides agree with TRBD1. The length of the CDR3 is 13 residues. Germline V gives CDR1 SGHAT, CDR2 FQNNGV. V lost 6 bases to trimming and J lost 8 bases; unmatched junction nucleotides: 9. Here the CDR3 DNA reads TGTGCCAGCAGGCCGGGACAGAAGGTCACCCAGTACTTC. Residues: CASRPGQKVTQYF.

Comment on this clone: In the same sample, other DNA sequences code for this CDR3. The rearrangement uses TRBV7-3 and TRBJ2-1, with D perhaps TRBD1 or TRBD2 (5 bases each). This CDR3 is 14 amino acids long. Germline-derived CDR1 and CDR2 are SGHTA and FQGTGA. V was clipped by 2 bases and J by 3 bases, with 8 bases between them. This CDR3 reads CASSLAGGYNEQFF. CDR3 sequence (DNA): TGTGCCAGCAGCTTAGCTGGGGGCTACAATGAGCAGTTCTTC. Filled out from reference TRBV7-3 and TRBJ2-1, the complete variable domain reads GAGVSQTPSNKVTEKGKYVELRCDPISGHTALYWYRQSLGQGPEFLIYFQGTGAADDSGLPNDRFFAVRPEGSVSTLKIQRTERGDSAVYLCASSLAGGYNEQFFGPGTRLTVL.

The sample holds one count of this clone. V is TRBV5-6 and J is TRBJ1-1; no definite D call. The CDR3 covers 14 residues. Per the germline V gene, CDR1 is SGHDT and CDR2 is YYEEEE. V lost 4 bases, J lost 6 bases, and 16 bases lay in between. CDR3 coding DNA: TGTGCCAGCAGCCCCATAAGGGAGTGGGCTGAAGCTTTCTTT. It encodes CASSPIREWAEAFF.

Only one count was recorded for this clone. CDR3 DNA sequence: TGTGCCAGCAGCTTGCTTGTGACCGGGGAGCTGTTTTTT. This sequence encodes CASSLLVTGELFF. The V and J genes are TRBV5-5 and TRBJ2-2; D gene unclear. The CDR3 loop spans 13 amino acids. From germline, CDR1 is SGHKS and CDR2 YYEKEE (reference sequence). V lost 1 base, J lost 5 bases, and 6 bases lay in between.

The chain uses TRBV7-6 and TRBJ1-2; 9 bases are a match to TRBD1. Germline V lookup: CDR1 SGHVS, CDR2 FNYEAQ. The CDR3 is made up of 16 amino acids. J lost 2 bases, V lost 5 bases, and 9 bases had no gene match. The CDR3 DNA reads TGTGCCAGCAGCCCGATCGAGGGACAGGGCAACTATGGCTACACCTTC. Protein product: CASSPIEGQGNYGYTF.

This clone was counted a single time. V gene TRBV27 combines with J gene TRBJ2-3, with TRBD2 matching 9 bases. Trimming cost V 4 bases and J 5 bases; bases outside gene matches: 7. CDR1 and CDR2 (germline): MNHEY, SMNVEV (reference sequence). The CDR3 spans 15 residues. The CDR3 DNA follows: TGTGCCAGCAGTTGGGTTAGCGGGAGTGTAGATACGCAGTATTTT. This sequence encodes CASSWVSGSVDTQYF.

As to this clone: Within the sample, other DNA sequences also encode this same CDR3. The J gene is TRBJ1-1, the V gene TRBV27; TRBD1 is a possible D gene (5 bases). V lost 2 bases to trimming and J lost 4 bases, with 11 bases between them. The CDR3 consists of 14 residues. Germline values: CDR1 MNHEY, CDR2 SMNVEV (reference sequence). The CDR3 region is CASSLRGLGTEAFF. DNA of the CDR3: TGTGCCAGCAGTTTACGGGGGTTGGGCACTGAAGCTTTCTTT.

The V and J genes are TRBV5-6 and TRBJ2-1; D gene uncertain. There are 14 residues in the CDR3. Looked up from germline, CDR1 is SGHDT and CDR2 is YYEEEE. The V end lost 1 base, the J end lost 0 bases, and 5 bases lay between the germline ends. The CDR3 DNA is TGTGCCAGCAGCTTGTTGAGCTCCTACAATGAGCAGTTCTTC. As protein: CASSLLSSYNEQFF.

CDR3 bases: TGTGCCAGCAACCCCGTGGGAGTAGGGCATGGCGAGCAGTACTTC. Translation: CASNPVGVGHGEQYF. The chain uses TRBV7-9 and TRBJ2-7; the D gene is possibly TRBD2 (5 bases). The germline gives CDR1 SEHNR, CDR2 FQNEAQ (reference sequence). V lost 7 bases and J 6 bases, leaving 22 bases between the germline ends. There are 15 residues in the CDR3.

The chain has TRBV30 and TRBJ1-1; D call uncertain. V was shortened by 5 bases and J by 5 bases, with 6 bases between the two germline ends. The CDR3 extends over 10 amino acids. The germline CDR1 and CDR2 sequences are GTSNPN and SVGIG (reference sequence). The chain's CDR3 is CAWHLTEAFF. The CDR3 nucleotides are TGTGCCTGGCACCTGACTGAAGCTTTCTTT.

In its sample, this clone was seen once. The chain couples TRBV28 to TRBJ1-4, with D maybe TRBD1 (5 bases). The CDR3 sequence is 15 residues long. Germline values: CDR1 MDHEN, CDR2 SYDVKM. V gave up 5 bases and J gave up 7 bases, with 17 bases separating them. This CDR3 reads CASSPLGGSPEKLFF. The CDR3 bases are TGTGCCAGCAGTCCTCTGGGGGGTTCTCCTGAAAAACTGTTTTTT.

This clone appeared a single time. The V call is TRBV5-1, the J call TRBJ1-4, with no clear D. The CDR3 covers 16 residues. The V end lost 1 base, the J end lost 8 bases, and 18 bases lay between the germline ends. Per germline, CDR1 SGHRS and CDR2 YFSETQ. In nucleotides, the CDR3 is TGCGCCAGCAGCTTGAGGCAGGTCTATTCTCACGAAAAACTGTTTTTT. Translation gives CASSLRQVYSHEKLFF.